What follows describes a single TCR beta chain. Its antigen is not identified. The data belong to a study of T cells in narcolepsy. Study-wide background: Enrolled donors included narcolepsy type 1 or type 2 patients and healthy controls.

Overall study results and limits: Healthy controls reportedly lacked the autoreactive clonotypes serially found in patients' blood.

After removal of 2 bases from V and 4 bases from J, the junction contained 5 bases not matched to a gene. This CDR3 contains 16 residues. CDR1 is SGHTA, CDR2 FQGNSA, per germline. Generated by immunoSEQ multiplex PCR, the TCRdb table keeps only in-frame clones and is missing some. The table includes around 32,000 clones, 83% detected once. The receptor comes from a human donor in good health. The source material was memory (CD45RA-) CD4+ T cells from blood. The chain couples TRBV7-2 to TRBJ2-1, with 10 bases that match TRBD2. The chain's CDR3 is CASSLRLAGSYNEQFF. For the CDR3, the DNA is TGTGCCAGCAGCTTAAGACTAGCGGGTTCATACAATGAGCAGTTCTTC.